This TCR beta chain comes out of a study of cytomegalovirus exposure and HLA in healthy donors. Donors were drawn from the approximately 110-subject validation cohort, separate from the roughly 610-subject first cohort. Remarks on this clone: The antigen is undetermined.

TCRdb's copy holds only in-frame clones and misses some; the assay was immunoSEQ multiplex PCR. This table holds 120,000 or so clones, more than 70% found once. The study, taken as a whole, reports: Cytomegalovirus association was listed for about 150 TCR beta chains.

The CDR3 consists of 20 residues. The J gene is TRBJ2-2, the V gene TRBV21-1; TRBD1 is the table's D call, not checked against the DNA. TRBV21-1 is listed as a pseudogene. Specimen: PBMCs. This TCR was recovered from a man younger than 35 in good health and CMV-seronegative. CDR3 DNA: TGTGCCAGCAGCAAAGCTGGAGGGACAGGGGGCGCATGTGCCACCGGGGAGCTGTTTTTT. As protein: CASSKAGGTGGACATGELFF.